Here is one T cell receptor (beta chain) with its context. The source of the sample is a study of blood T cell repertoires in COVID-19. Study as a whole: The United States, Italy and Spain provided the acute and convalescent COVID-19 samples. From T cells, B-cell-depleted T cells, or PBMCs came the material, which was cDNA or gDNA.

Only in-frame clones appear in the TCRdb table, and some are missing; sequencing was by immunoSEQ multiplex PCR. The data hold hundreds of thousands of clones, with around 91% observed a single time. V shed 0 bases and J 4 bases; nucleotides not matched to a gene: 5. Germline-derived CDR1 and CDR2 are LGHDT and YNNKEL (reference sequence). This CDR3 has 16 amino acids. All enrollees were about 18 to 89 years old and from 20 to 30 US areas. The rearrangement links TRBV3-1 (or the pseudogene TRBV3-2) to TRBJ2-2; 7 positions agree with TRBD2. This TCR was recovered from a woman aged 18-30 years with acute COVID-19. Sequenced sample: PBMCs or T cells enriched from blood (not recorded which). The DNA for the CDR3 is TGTGCCAGCAGCCAAGATGCGGGAGATGTCACCGGGGAGCTGTTTTTT. Translating it yields CASSQDAGDVTGELFF.